This TCR beta chain was sequenced during a study of control samples from healthy donors and cancer patients (dated by TCRdb to 2018 to 2021). Including cysteine and phenylalanine, the CDR3 has 11 amino acids. The DNA shown is the 33-base CDR3, in frame from base 1. The germline V gene supplies CDR1 SNHLY and CDR2 FYNNEI. For this chain, trimming is 10 bases at the V end and 6 bases at the J end, and the number of junction bases without a gene match is 2. In the case of this clone: No cognate antigen has been identified for it. No base-level quality is on record; no much larger clone is a single base apart.

The method behind the library was the immunoSEQ multiplex PCR assay. The table was pulled from immuneACCESS by TCRdb, which kept in-frame rearrangements only. Such tables lose some clones; where checked, under half of the loss comes from unresolved V genes, and the rest has no known cause. This sample comprises some 120,000 clones, more than 85% of them detected only once. Together, the top ten hold about 1.7% of the sample. The TCR originated in a man aged 45-65 years with head and neck cancer. The rearrangement joined TRBV2 to TRBJ2-2, and TRBD2 matches 7 of the central bases. Sequenced sample: PBMCs. The nucleotides read TGTGCCACGGGGGGATCCGGGGAGCTGTTTTTT. Protein translation: CATGGSGELFF.